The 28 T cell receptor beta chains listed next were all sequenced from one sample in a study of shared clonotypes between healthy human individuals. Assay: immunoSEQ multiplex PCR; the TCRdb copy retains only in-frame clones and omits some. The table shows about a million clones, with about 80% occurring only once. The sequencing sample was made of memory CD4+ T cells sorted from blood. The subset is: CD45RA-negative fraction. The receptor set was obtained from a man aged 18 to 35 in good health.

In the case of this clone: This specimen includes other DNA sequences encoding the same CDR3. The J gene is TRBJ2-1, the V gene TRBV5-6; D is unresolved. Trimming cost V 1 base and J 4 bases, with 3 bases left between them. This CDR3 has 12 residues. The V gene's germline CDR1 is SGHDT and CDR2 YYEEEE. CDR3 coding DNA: TGTGCCAGCAGCTTGAGGTACAATGAGCAGTTCTTC. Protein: CASSLRYNEQFF.

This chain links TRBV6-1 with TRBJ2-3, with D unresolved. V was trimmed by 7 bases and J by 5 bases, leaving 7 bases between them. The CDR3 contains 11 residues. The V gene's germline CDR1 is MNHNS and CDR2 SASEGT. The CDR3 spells CASTRQDTQYF. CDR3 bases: TGTGCCAGCACCCGTCAAGATACGCAGTATTTT.

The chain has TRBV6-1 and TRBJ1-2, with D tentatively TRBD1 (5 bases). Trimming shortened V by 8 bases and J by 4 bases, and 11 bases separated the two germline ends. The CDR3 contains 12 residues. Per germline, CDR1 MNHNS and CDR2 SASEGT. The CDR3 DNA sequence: TGTGCCAGCGGAGGTAGGGGCTATGGCTACACCTTC. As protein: CASGGRGYGYTF.

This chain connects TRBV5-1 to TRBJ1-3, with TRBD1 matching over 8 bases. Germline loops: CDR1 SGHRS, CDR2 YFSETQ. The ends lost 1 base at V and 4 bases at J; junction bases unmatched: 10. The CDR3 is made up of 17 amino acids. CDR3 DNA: TGCGCCAGCAGCTTGCAGGGTGGACAGGGAACAGGAAACACCATATATTTT. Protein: CASSLQGGQGTGNTIYF. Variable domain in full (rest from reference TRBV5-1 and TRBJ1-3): KAGVTQTPRYLIKTRGQQVTLSCSPISGHRSVSWYQQTPGQGLQFLFEYFSETQRNKGNFPGRFSGRQFSNSRSEMNVSTLELGDSALYLCASSLQGGQGTGNTIYFGEGSWLTVV.

The CDR3 is CASSLRESHGYTF. The CDR3 bases are TGTGCCAGCAGCCTACGGGAGAGCCATGGCTACACCTTC. The chain recombines TRBV14 with TRBJ1-2, with no clear D. Trimming took off 4 bases at V and 6 bases at J, with 12 bases between the two ends. This CDR3 region has 13 residues. Germline CDR1 is SGHDN and CDR2 is FVKESK.

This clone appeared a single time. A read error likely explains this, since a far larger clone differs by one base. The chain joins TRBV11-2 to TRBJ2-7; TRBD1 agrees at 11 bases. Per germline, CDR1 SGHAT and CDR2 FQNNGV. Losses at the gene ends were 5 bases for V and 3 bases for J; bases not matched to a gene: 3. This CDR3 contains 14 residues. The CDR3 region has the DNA TGTGCCAGCAGCCCGGGGACAGGGGGCTACGAGCAGTACTTC. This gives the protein CASSPGTGGYEQYF.

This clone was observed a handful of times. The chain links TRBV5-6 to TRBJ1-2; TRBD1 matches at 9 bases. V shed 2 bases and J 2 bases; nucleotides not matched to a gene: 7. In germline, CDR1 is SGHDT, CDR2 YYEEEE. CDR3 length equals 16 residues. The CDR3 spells CASSFTGTGTNYGYTF. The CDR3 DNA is TGTGCCAGCAGCTTCACCGGGACAGGGACGAACTATGGCTACACCTTC.

CDR3 in amino acids: CASSSPHLQPQHF. DNA of the CDR3: TGTGCCAGCAGCTCCCCACACCTACAGCCCCAGCATTTT. This chain uses TRBV7-3 with TRBJ1-5; no clear D. The CDR3 sequence is 13 residues long. CDR1 is SGHTA, CDR2 FQGTGA, per germline. V was cut by 4 bases and J by 7 bases, with 11 bases left in between.

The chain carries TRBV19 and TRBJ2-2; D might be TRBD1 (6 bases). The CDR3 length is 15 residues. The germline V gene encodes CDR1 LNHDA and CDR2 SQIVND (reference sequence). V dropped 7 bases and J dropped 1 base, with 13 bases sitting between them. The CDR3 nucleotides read TGTGCCAGTAAGTGGGGACACCAGAACACCGGGGAGCTGTTTTTT. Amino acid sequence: CASKWGHQNTGELFF.

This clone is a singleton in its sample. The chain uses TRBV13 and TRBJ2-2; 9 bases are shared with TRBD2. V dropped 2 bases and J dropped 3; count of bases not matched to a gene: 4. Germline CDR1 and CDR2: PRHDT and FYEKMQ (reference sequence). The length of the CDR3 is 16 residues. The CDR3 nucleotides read TGTGCCAGCAGCTTACGGCGCGGGGGGGACACCGGGGAGCTGTTTTTT. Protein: CASSLRRGGDTGELFF. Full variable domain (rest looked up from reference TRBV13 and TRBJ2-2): AAGVIQSPRHLIKEKRETATLKCYPIPRHDTVYWYQQGPGQDPQFLISFYEKMQSDKGSIPDRFSAQQFSDYHSELNMSSLELGDSALYFCASSLRRGGDTGELFFGEGSRLTVL.

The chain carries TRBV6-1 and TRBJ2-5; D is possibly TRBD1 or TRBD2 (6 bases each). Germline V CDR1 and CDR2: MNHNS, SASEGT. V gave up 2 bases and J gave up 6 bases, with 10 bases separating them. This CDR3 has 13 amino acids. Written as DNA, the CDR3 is TGTGCCAGCAGTGAAAAGGGGGGACAGACCCAGTACTTC. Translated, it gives CASSEKGGQTQYF.

The CDR3 nucleotides are TGTGCCAGCAGCCCGGAGACAGGGGGGGCTATGACCCAGTACTTC. Residues: CASSPETGGAMTQYF. V is TRBV5-5 and J is TRBJ2-5; 9 nucleotides align to TRBD1. The CDR3 totals 15 residues. Germline trimming cut 4 bases from V and 7 bases from J; bases unmatched to any gene: 11. The germline V gene has CDR1 SGHKS and CDR2 YYEKEE (reference sequence). Combining the CDR3 with reference TRBV5-5 and TRBJ2-5 gives the whole variable domain DAGVTQSPTHLIKTRGQQVTLRCSPISGHKSVSWYQQVLGQGPQFIFQYYEKEERGRGNFPDRFSARQFPNYSSELNVNALLLGDSALYLCASSPETGGAMTQYFGPGTRLLVL.

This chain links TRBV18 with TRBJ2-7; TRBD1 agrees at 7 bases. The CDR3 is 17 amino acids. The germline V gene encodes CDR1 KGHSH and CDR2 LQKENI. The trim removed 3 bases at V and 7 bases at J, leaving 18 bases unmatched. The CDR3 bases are TGTGCCAGCTCACCTAAGGAGTTCTCCAGGGGGTTGGGGGAGCAGTACTTC. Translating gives CASSPKEFSRGLGEQYF.

The CDR3 loop reads CASSWGQDGYTF. The CDR3 nucleotides are TGCGCCAGCAGCTGGGGACAGGATGGCTACACCTTC. V is TRBV5-1 and J is TRBJ1-2; 8 nucleotides align to TRBD1. CDR1 and CDR2 from the germline V gene are SGHRS and YFSETQ. This CDR3 contains 12 residues. J lost 6 bases, V lost 3 bases, and 1 base had no gene match.

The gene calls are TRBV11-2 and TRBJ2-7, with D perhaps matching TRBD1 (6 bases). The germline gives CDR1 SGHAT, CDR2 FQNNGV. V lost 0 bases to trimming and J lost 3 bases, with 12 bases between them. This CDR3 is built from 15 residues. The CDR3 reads CASSLEPGHHYEQYF. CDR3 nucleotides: TGTGCCAGCAGCTTAGAACCGGGACACCACTACGAGCAGTACTTC.

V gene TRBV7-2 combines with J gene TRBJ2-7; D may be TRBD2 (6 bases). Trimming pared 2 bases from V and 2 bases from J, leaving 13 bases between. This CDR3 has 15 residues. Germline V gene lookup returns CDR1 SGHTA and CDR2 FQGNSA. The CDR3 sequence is CASSLQGTAAYEQYF. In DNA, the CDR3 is TGTGCCAGCAGCTTACAAGGGACTGCTGCCTACGAGCAGTACTTC.

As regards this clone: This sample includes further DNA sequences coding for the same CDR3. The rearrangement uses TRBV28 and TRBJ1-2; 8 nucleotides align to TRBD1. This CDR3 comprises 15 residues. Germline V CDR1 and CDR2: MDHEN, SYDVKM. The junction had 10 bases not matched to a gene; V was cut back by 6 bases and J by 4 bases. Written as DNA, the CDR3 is TGTGCCAGCAGCTTACCTACAGGGGGAAGCTATGGCTACACCTTC. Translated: CASSLPTGGSYGYTF.

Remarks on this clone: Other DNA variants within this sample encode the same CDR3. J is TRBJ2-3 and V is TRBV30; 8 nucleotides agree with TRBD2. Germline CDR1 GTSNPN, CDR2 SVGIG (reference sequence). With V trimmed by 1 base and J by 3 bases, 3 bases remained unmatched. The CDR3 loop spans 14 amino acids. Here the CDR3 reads CAWSEAGGTDTQYF. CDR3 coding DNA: TGTGCCTGGAGTGAGGCGGGGGGTACAGATACGCAGTATTTT.

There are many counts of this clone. In DNA, the CDR3 is TGTGCCAGCAGCCCGCTGGGGACAGGGCCGACTAATAATAATGAAAAACTGTTTTTT. This translates into CASSPLGTGPTNNNEKLFF. This rearrangement joins TRBV5-8 to TRBJ1-4; 9 nucleotides match TRBD1. The V and J ends lost 4 bases and 4 bases, in that order; junction bases with no gene match: 17. The CDR3 is 19 residues long. The germline V gene has CDR1 SGHTS and CDR2 YDEGEE.

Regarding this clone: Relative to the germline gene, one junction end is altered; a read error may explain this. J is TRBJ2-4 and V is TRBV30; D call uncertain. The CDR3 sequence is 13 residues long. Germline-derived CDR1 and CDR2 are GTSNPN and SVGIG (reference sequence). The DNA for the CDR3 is TGTGCCTGGAGCGAAACCCCTGGGTCTGCCCACGGCTTC. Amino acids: CAWSETPGSAHGF.

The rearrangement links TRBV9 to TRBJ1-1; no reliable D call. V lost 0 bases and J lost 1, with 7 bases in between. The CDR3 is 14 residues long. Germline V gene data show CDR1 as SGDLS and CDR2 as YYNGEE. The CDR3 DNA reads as TGTGCCAGCAGCGTAGAAAATAGGAACACTGAAGCTTTCTTT. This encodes CASSVENRNTEAFF.

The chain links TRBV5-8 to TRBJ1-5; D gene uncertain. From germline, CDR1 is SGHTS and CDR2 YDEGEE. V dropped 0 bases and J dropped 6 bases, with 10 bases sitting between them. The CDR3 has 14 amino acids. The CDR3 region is CASSLGLDSQPQHF. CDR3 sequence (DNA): TGTGCCAGCAGCTTGGGTCTGGATAGTCAGCCCCAGCATTTT.

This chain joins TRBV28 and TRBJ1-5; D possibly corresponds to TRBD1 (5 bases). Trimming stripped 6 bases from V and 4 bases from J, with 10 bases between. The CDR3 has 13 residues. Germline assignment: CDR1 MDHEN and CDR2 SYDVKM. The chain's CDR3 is CASRKQANQPQHF. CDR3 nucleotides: TGTGCCAGCAGAAAACAGGCAAATCAGCCCCAGCATTTT.

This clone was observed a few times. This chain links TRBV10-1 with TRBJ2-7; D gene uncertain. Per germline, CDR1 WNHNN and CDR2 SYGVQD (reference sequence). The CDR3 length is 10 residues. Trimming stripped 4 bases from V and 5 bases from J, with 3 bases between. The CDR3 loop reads CASSVNEQYF. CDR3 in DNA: TGCGCCAGCAGTGTAAACGAGCAGTACTTC.

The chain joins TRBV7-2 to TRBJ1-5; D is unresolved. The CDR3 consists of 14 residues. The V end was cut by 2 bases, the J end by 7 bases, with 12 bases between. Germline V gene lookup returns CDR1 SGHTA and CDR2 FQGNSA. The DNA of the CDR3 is TGTGCCAGCAGCTTATATCCCGTACAACAGCCCCAGCATTTT. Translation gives CASSLYPVQQPQHF.

CDR3 sequence: CASSEALIGYEQFF. CDR3 nucleotide sequence: TGTGCCAGCAGTGAAGCACTAATCGGGTATGAGCAGTTCTTC. The chain couples TRBV6-1 to TRBJ2-1; the D is unclear. The CDR3 covers 14 residues. Germline assignment: CDR1 MNHNS and CDR2 SASEGT. Trimming shortened V by 0 bases and J by 8 bases, and 11 bases separated the two germline ends.

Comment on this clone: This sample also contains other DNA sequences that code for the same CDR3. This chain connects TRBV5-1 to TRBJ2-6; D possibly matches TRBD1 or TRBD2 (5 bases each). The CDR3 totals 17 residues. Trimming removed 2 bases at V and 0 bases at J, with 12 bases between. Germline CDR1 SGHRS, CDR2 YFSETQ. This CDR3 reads CASSLGTAGSGANVLTF. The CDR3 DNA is TGCGCCAGCAGCTTAGGGACGGCTGGCTCTGGGGCCAACGTCCTGACTTTC. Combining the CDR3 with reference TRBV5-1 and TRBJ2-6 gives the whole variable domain KAGVTQTPRYLIKTRGQQVTLSCSPISGHRSVSWYQQTPGQGLQFLFEYFSETQRNKGNFPGRFSGRQFSNSRSEMNVSTLELGDSALYLCASSLGTAGSGANVLTFGAGSRLTVL.

Here the CDR3 DNA reads TGTGCCAGCAGTCCGTCACTGGAGGAAAAACTGTTTTTT. Residues: CASSPSLEEKLFF. This sequence joins TRBV28 and TRBJ1-4; the D is unclear. Germline assignment: CDR1 MDHEN and CDR2 SYDVKM. The CDR3 is 13 amino acids. V lost 5 bases, J lost 8 bases, and 12 bases lay in between. The variable domain in full, completed from reference TRBV28 and TRBJ1-4, reads DVKVTQSSRYLVKRTGEKVFLECVQDMDHENMFWYRQDPGLGLRLIYFSYDVKMKEKGDIPEGYSVSREKKERFSLILESASTNQTSMYLCASSPSLEEKLFFGSGTQLSVL.